These 5 T cell receptor beta chains originate from one sample sequenced in a study of a mutant IDH1 vaccine in newly diagnosed glioma. These receptors lack a known antigen. This table comes from immunoSEQ multiplex PCR, and its TCRdb copy is limited to in-frame clones, with some not included. The sample includes about 29,000 clones, approximately 80% seen only once; the top ten take approximately 8%. Time point: week 23, last vaccination. One vaccine dose held 300 ug of mutant IDH1 20-mer peptide and came with topical imiquimod. The starting material was PBMCs, obtained from a glioma patient whose treatment included an IDH1 peptide vaccine. All receptors derive from a young woman with glioma.

The chain combines TRBV7-9 with TRBJ2-7, with D hard to call. This CDR3 contains 14 residues. Germline assignment: CDR1 SEHNR and CDR2 FQNEAQ (reference sequence). The germline V and J ends were trimmed by 5 bases and 7 bases, with 18 bases remaining between them. The DNA of the CDR3 is TGTGCCAGCAGCAGCAACGTCCAGACGCGGGAGCAGTACTTC. It specifies CASSSNVQTREQYF.

The rearrangement uses TRBV29-1 and TRBJ1-2, with 7 positions matching TRBD1. The CDR3 contains 14 residues. The V and J ends lost 3 bases and 1 base, in that order; junction bases with no gene match: 5. CDR1 SQVTM and CDR2 ANQGSEA come from the germline V gene. The CDR3 DNA reads as TGCAGCGTTGAGCCACAGGGGCTTAACTATGGCTACACCTTC. It yields the protein CSVEPQGLNYGYTF.

The rearrangement uses TRBV6-5 and TRBJ1-2, with D perhaps matching TRBD1 (5 bases). The germline gives CDR1 MNHEY, CDR2 SVGAGI. The V end was cut by 10 bases, the J end by 8 bases, with 11 bases between. The CDR3 spans 10 residues. In DNA, the CDR3 is TGTGCCACCTTGGGACGAGGCTACACCTTC. Its translation: CATLGRGYTF.

CDR3 in DNA: TGTGCCATCAGTGAGTCTTGGCAGGGCTCTGAAAAACTGTTTTTT. This gives the protein CAISESWQGSEKLFF. The gene calls are TRBV10-3 and TRBJ1-4, with D possibly being TRBD1 (5 bases). The CDR3 runs to 15 residues. V lost 0 bases, J lost 7 bases, and 12 bases lay in between. CDR1 and CDR2 (germline): ENHRY, SYGVKD.

The chain links TRBV29-1 to TRBJ2-7; 9 nucleotides line up with TRBD2. V dropped 4 bases and J dropped 4; count of bases not matched to a gene: 11. Germline CDR1 reads SQVTM; CDR2 reads ANQGSEA. The CDR3 is 15 amino acids. The CDR3 region has the DNA TGCAGCGTTGTCCCATTAGCGGGAGTAGTGTACGAGCAGTACTTC. Translation gives CSVVPLAGVVYEQYF.